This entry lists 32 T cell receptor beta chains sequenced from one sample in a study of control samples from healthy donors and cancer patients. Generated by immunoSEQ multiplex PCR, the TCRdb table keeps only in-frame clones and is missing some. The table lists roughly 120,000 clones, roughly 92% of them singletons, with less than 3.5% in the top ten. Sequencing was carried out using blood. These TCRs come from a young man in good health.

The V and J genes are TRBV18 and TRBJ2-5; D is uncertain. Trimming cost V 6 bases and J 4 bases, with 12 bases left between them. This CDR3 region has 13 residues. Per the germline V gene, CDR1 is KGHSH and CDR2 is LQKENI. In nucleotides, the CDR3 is TGTGCCAGCTCCCCCACCAAGGGAGAGACCCAGTACTTC. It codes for CASSPTKGETQYF.

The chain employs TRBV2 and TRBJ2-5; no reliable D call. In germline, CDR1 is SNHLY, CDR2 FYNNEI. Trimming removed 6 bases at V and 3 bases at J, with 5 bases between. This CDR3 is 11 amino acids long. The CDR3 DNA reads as TGTGCCAGCAGCCAAGAAGAGACCCAGTACTTC. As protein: CASSQEETQYF.

The CDR3 nucleotides read TGTGCCAGCAGCTTAGCCCTTGGGACGGGGAACTATGGCTACACCTTC. Protein product: CASSLALGTGNYGYTF. V is TRBV7-8 and J is TRBJ1-2; possible D gene TRBD1, 5 bases. CDR1 is SGHVS, CDR2 FQNEAQ, per germline. Trimming took 0 bases from V and 2 from J, leaving 13 bases between them. This CDR3 spans 16 amino acids.

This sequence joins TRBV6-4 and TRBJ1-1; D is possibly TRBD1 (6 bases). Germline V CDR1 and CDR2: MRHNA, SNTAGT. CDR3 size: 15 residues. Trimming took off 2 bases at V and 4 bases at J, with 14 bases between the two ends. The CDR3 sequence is CASSDRITGPTEAFF. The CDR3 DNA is TGTGCCAGCAGTGACCGGATCACAGGGCCCACTGAAGCTTTCTTT.

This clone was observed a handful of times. The CDR3 protein is CATLGVPPNYGYTF. Here the CDR3 DNA reads TGTGCCACGCTCGGAGTACCGCCAAACTATGGCTACACCTTC. This chain joins TRBV27 and TRBJ1-2; no clear D gene. CDR1 and CDR2 from the germline V gene are MNHEY and SMNVEV (reference sequence). The V and J ends lost 10 bases and 2 bases respectively, with 17 bases between them. The CDR3 has 14 amino acids.

CDR3 in amino acids: CASTGGQHTDTQYF. The CDR3 nucleotides are TGTGCCAGCACCGGGGGACAGCACACAGATACGCAGTATTTT. The gene calls are TRBV2 and TRBJ2-3; D is possibly TRBD1 (7 bases). V was shortened by 7 bases and J by 2 bases, with 13 bases between the two germline ends. CDR1 and CDR2 (germline): SNHLY, FYNNEI. The CDR3 is made up of 14 amino acids.

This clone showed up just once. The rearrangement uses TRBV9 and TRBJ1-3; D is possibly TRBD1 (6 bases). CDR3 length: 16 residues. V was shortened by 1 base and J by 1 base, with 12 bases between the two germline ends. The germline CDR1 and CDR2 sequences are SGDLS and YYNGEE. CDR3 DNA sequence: TGTGCCAGCAGCGTAAATACAGGGACTTCTGGAAACACCATATATTTT. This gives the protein CASSVNTGTSGNTIYF. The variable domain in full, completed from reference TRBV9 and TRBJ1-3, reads DSGVTQTPKHLITATGQRVTLRCSPRSGDLSVYWYQQSLDQGLQFLIQYYNGEERAKGNILERFSAQQFPDLHSELNLSSLELGDSALYFCASSVNTGTSGNTIYFGEGSWLTVV.

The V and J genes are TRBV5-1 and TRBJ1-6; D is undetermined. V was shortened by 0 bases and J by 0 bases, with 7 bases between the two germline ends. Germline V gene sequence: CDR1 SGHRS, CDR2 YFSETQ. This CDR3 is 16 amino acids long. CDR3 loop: CASSLARRSYNSPLHF. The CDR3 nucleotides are TGCGCCAGCAGCTTGGCCCGGCGCTCCTATAATTCACCCCTCCACTTT.

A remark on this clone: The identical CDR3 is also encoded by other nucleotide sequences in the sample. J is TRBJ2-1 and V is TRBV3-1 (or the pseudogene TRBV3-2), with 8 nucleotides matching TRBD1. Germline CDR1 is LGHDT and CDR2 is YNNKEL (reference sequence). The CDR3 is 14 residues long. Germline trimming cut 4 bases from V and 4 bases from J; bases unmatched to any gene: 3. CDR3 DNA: TGTGCCAGCAGCCCTGGACAGGGATACAATGAGCAGTTCTTC. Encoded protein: CASSPGQGYNEQFF.

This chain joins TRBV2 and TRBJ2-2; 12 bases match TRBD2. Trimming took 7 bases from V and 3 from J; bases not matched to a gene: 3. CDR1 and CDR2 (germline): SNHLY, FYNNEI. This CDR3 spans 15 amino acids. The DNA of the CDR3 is TGTGCCAGCATCAGACTAGCGGGGGACACCGGGGAGCTGTTTTTT. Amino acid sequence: CASIRLAGDTGELFF.

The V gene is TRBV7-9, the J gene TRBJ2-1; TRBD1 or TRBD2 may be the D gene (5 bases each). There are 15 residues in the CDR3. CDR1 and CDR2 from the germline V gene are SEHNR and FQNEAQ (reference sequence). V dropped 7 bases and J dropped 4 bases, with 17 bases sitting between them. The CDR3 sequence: CASIELPGPYNEQFF. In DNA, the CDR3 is TGTGCCAGCATCGAGCTGCCGGGACCTTACAATGAGCAGTTCTTC. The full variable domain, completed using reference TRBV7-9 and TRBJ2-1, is DTGVSQNPRHKITKRGQNVTFRCDPISEHNRLYWYRQTLGQGPEFLTYFQNEAQLEKSRLLSDRFSAERPKGSFSTLEIQRTEQGDSAMYLCASIELPGPYNEQFFGPGTRLTVL.

CDR3 in DNA: TGCAGCGTTGTCCAAGACGGTGAAAAACTGTTTTTT. The encoded protein is CSVVQDGEKLFF. The chain uses TRBV29-1 and TRBJ1-4; no firm D call. CDR3 length: 12 amino acids. CDR1 is SQVTM, CDR2 ANQGSEA, per germline. Trimming took 4 bases from V and 7 from J, leaving 10 bases between them.

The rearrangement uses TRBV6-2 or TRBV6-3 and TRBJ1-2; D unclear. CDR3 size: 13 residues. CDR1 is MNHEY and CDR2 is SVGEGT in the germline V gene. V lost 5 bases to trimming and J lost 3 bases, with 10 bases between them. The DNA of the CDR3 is TGTGCCAGCAGTCCGGAGAGCTACTATGGCTACACCTTC. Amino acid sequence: CASSPESYYGYTF.

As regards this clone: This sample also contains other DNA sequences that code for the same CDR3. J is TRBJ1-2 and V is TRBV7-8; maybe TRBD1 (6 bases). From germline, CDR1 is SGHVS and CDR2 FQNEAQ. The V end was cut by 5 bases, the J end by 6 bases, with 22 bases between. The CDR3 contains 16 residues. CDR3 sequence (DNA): TGTGCCAGCAGCGTTCGACAGGTGTTAGTGATGGATGGCTACACCTTC. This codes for CASSVRQVLVMDGYTF.

CDR3 amino acids: CASSVKRGAKQFF. Here the CDR3 DNA reads TGTGCCAGCAGCGTTAAGCGGGGGGCCAAGCAGTTCTTC. The chain joins TRBV9 to TRBJ2-1; TRBD2 agrees at 9 bases. Losses at the gene ends were 2 bases for V and 11 bases for J; bases not matched to a gene: 5. The germline CDR1 and CDR2 sequences are SGDLS and YYNGEE. This CDR3 has 13 amino acids. Full variable domain (outside the CDR3, taken from reference TRBV9 and TRBJ2-1): DSGVTQTPKHLITATGQRVTLRCSPRSGDLSVYWYQQSLDQGLQFLIQYYNGEERAKGNILERFSAQQFPDLHSELNLSSLELGDSALYFCASSVKRGAKQFFGPGTRLTVL.

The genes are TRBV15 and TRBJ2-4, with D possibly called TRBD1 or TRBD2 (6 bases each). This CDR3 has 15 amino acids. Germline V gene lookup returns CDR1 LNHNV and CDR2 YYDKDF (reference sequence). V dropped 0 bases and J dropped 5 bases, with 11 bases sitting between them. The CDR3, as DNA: TGTGCCACCAGCAGAGAACCGGGGGCTCAAAACATTCAGTACTTC. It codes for CATSREPGAQNIQYF.

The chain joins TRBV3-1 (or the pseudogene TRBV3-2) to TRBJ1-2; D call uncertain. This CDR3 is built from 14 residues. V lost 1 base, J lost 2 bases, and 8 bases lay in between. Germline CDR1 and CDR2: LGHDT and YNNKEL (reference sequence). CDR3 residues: CASSQGGQNYGYTF. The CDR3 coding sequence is TGTGCCAGCAGCCAAGGGGGTCAGAACTATGGCTACACCTTC.

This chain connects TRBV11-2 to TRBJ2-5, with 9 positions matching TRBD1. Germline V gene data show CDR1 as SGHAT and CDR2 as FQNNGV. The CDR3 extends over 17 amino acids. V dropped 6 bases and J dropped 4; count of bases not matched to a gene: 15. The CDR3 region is CASSLPGQGLGRETQYF. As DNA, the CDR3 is TGTGCCAGCAGTCTTCCGGGACAGGGTTTGGGACGAGAGACCCAGTACTTC.

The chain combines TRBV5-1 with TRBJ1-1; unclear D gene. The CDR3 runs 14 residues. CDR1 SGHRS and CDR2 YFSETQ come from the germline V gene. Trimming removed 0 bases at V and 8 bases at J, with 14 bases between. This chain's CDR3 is CASSLEASRSEAFF. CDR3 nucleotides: TGCGCCAGCAGCTTGGAGGCCAGCCGGTCGGAAGCTTTCTTT.

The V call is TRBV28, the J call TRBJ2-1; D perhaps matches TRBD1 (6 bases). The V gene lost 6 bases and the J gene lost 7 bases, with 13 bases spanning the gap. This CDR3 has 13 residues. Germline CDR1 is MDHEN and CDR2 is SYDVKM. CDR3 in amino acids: CASRQGWMNEQFF. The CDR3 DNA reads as TGTGCCAGCAGGCAGGGGTGGATGAATGAGCAGTTCTTC.

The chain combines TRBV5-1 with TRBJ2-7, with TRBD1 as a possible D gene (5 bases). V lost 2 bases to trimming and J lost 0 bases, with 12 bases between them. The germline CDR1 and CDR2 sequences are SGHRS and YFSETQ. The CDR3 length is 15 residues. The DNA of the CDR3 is TGCGCCAGCAGCTTATTAGACAGCACCTCCTACGAGCAGTACTTC. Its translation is CASSLLDSTSYEQYF.

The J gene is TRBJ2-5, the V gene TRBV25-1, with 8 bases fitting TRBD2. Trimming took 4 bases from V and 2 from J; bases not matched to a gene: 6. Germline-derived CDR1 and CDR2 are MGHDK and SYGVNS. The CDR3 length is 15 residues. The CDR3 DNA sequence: TGTGCCAGCAGTGGTAGCGGGGAATTACAAGAGACCCAGTACTTC. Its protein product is CASSGSGELQETQYF.

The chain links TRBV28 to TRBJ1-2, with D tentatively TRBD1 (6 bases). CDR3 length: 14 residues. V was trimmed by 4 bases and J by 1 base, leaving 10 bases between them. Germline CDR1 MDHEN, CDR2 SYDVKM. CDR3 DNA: TGTGCCAGCAGTTCTGACAGGATTAACTATGGCTACACCTTC. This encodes CASSSDRINYGYTF.

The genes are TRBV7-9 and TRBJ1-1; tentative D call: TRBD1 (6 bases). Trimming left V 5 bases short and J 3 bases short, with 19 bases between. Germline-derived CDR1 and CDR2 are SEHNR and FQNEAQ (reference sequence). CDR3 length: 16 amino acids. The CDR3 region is CASSRRSTGPDTEAFF. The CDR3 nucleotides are TGTGCCAGCAGCAGGAGGAGTACAGGGCCCGACACTGAAGCTTTCTTT.

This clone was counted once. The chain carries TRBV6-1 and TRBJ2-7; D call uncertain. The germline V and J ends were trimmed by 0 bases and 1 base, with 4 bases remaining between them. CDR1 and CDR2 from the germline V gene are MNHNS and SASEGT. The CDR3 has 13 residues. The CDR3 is CASSEAGSYEQYV. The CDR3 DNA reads TGTGCCAGCAGTGAAGCTGGGTCCTACGAGCAGTACGTC.

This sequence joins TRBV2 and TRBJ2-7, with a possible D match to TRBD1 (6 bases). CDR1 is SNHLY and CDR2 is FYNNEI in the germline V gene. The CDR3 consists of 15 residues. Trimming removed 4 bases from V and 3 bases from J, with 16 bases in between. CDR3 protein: CASSGGDTAVYEQYF. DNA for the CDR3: TGTGCCAGCAGTGGAGGGGACACTGCGGTCTACGAGCAGTACTTC.

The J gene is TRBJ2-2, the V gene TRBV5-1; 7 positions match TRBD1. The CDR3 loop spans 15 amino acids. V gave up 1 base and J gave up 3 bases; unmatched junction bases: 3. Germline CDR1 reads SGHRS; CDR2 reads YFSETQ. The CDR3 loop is CASSLKGADTGELFF. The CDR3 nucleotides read TGCGCCAGCAGCTTGAAGGGGGCCGACACCGGGGAGCTGTTTTTT.

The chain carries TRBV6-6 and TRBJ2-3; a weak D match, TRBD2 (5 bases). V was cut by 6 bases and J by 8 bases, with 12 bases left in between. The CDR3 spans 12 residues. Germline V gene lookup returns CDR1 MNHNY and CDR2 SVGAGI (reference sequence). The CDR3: CASSGLGSTQYF. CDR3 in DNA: TGTGCCAGCAGCGGACTGGGGAGTACGCAGTATTTT.

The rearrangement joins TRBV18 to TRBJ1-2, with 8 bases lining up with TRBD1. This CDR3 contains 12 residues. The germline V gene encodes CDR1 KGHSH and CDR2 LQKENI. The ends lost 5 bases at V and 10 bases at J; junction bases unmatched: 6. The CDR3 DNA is TGTGCCAGCTCATCCCGGACAGGGAACTACACCTTC. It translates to CASSSRTGNYTF.

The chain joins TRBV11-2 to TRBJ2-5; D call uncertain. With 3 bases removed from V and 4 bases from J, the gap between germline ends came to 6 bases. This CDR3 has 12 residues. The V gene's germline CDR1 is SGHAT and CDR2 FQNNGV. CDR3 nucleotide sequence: TGTGCCAGCAGCTTTCCCCGAGAGACCCAGTACTTC. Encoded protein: CASSFPRETQYF. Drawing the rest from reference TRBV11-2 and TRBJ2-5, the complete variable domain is EAGVAQSPRYKIIEKRQSVAFWCNPISGHATLYWYQQILGQGPKLLIQFQNNGVVDDSQLPKDRFSAERLKGVDSTLKIQPAKLEDSAVYLCASSFPRETQYFGPGTRLLVL.

CDR3 region: CASSSLDRGWGTDTQYF. The CDR3 DNA is TGTGCCAGCAGCTCTCTGGACAGGGGATGGGGAACAGATACGCAGTATTTT. The chain employs TRBV7-2 and TRBJ2-3, with 9 bases fitting TRBD1. V shed 4 bases and J 3 bases; nucleotides not matched to a gene: 11. The CDR3 is 17 amino acids. In germline, CDR1 is SGHTA, CDR2 FQGNSA.

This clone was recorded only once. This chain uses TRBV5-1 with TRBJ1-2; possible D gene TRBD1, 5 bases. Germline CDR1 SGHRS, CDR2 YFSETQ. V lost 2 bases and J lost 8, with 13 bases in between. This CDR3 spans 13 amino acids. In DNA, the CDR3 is TGCGCCAGCAGCTTTAAGCGTGAGGGGGGCTACACCTTC. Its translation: CASSFKREGGYTF.